This T cell receptor (beta chain) was captured by sequencing in a study of cytomegalovirus exposure and HLA in healthy donors. Study-level points and caveats: Presence/absence analyses treated sequencing depth as roughly uniform across donors.

Turning to this clone: What it recognizes is unknown.

Use of 60 Vbeta and 13 Jbeta primers characterized the PCR. Generated by immunoSEQ multiplex PCR, the TCRdb table keeps only in-frame clones and is missing some. The record lists 70,000 to 85,000 clones, of which the ten most abundant hold roughly 8%. The germline gives CDR1 SNHLY, CDR2 FYNNEI. This CDR3 contains 15 residues. With 4 bases removed from V and 1 base from J, the gap between germline ends came to 13 bases. Donors were ostensibly healthy at sampling, although undocumented immune exposures were probable. This clonotype was sampled from a female donor in good health and CMV-seropositive. What was sequenced was PBMCs. The genes are TRBV2 and TRBJ1-1, with D maybe TRBD1 (6 bases). The CDR3 nucleotides read TGTGCCAGCAGTGGAAAGGACAGTTCGAACACTGAAGCTTTCTTT. It encodes CASSGKDSSNTEAFF.